Following are 13 T cell receptor beta chains from one sample sequenced in a study of glioma-infiltrating T cells. Amplification of TCR alpha and beta CDR3 regions from RNA used iRepertoire nested multiplex PCR. TCRdb used MiXCR to reprocess the multiplex PCR reads, holding one entry per CDR3 protein. The sample has approximately 88,000 distinct CDR3 sequences; around 23% are singletons. The sequenced sample consisted of glioma tissue, nonneoplastic brain tissue, or PBMCs (not recorded which). The source is a human donor with low-grade glioma or glioblastoma, undergoing nonglioma brain surgery, or in good health (not recorded which).

This clonotype was recorded at least ten times. This chain connects TRBV5-1 to TRBJ1-1, with D perhaps TRBD1 (6 bases). This CDR3 has 13 amino acids. From germline, CDR1 is SGHRS and CDR2 YFSETQ. Between the trimmed V and J ends, which lost 7 bases and 1 base, there was a span of 11 bases. CDR3 in amino acids: CASGTYSNTEAFF. The CDR3 DNA reads as TGCGCCAGCGGGACATACTCGAACACTGAAGCTTTCTTT.

Concerning this clonotype itself: Mismatch with germline at one junction end may stem from a read error. This chain uses TRBV29-1 with TRBJ2-7, with D maybe TRBD1 (5 bases). The CDR3 spans 13 residues. CDR1 is SQVTM and CDR2 is ANQGSEA in the germline V gene. As DNA, the CDR3 is TGCAGCGTTATAGGGGTCCCCTACTACGAGCGGTACTTC. The encoded protein is CSVIGVPYYERYF.

This clonotype was counted ten times or more. The V gene is TRBV27, the J gene TRBJ2-6; a possible D gene is TRBD2 (5 bases). The CDR3 runs 18 residues. CDR1 and CDR2 (germline): MNHEY, SMNVEV (reference sequence). V was trimmed by 6 bases and J by 2 bases, leaving 20 bases between them. The CDR3 DNA follows: TGTGCCAGCAGAATCCGAGCGAGGGCTGTCCCTGGGGCCAACGTCCTGACTTTC. It yields the protein CASRIRARAVPGANVLTF.

This clonotype is labeled medium-sized. The chain links TRBV20-1 to TRBJ1-5, with TRBD1 as a possible D gene (6 bases). The germline V and J ends were trimmed by 5 bases and 6 bases, with 20 bases remaining between them. There are 15 residues in the CDR3. Germline V gene sequence: CDR1 DFQATT, CDR2 SNEGSKA (reference sequence). The CDR3 protein is CSAQTGGPQSQPQHF. In nucleotides, the CDR3 is TGCAGTGCTCAGACGGGGGGCCCACAGAGTCAGCCCCAGCATTTT.

This clonotype was seen at least ten times. The chain combines TRBV6-6 with TRBJ1-1; no firm D call. The CDR3 has 15 residues. Germline values: CDR1 MNHNY, CDR2 SVGAGI (reference sequence). V lost 2 bases to trimming and J lost 3 bases, with 13 bases between them. The CDR3 sequence: CASSYGRGWDTEAFF. CDR3 DNA: TGTGCCAGCAGTTACGGGAGAGGCTGGGACACTGAAGCTTTCTTT.

The J gene is TRBJ2-1, the V gene TRBV16; D is possibly TRBD1 (5 bases). The germline V gene encodes CDR1 KGHSY and CDR2 FQNENV. The CDR3 sequence is 13 residues long. Trimming left V 0 bases short and J 9 bases short, with 9 bases between. As DNA, the CDR3 is TGTGCCAGCAGCCAATCGACAGTGGGTGAGCAGTTCTTC. Protein sequence: CASSQSTVGEQFF.

The rearrangement joins TRBV5-1 to TRBJ2-5; D possibly corresponds to TRBD2 (6 bases). Trimming took off 4 bases at V and 5 bases at J, with 24 bases between the two ends. The CDR3 covers 17 residues. Germline V lookup: CDR1 SGHRS, CDR2 YFSETQ. CDR3 region: CASSPTTGVGPKETQYF. The CDR3 region has the DNA TGCGCCAGCAGCCCGACAACGGGGGTTGGGCCGAAGGAGACCCAGTACTTC.

Comment on this clonotype: A much larger clone lies a single base off, so this may be a read error. This sequence joins TRBV24-1 and TRBJ2-7; 9 bases map to TRBD1. The germline CDR1 and CDR2 sequences are KGHDR and SFDVKD. The junction had 6 bases not matched to a gene; V was cut back by 2 bases and J by 11 bases. This CDR3 comprises 13 residues. The chain's CDR3 is CATSDSTGGEKYF. The CDR3 DNA is TGTGCCACCAGTGATTCGACAGGGGGAGAGAAGTACTTC.

About this clonotype: A much larger clone lies one base from this, so it may be a read error. The rearrangement links TRBV7-9 to TRBJ1-2; D perhaps matches TRBD1 (5 bases). The germline V and J ends were trimmed by 6 bases and 6 bases, with 23 bases remaining between them. Per the germline V gene, CDR1 is SEHNR and CDR2 is FQNEAQ (reference sequence). The CDR3 length is 16 residues. The chain's CDR3 is CASRFRDCPSSDGYTF. The CDR3 nucleotides read TGTGCCAGCAGGTTCCGGGACTGTCCTTCGTCCGATGGCTACACCTTC.

This clonotype was observed at least ten times. V usage is TRBV5-1 and J usage is TRBJ2-1; 9 bases map to TRBD2. The V gene end was trimmed by 2 bases and the J gene end by 1 base; junction bases not matched to a gene: 4. Germline values: CDR1 SGHRS, CDR2 YFSETQ. The CDR3 length is 16 residues. In DNA form, the CDR3 reads TGCGCCAGCAGCTTTAGCGGGAGTCAGTCCTACAATGAGCAGTTCTTC. It encodes CASSFSGSQSYNEQFF.

This clonotype was recorded a few times. The chain couples TRBV2 to TRBJ1-3, with D possibly matching TRBD1 (6 bases). V was cut by 7 bases and J by 0 bases, with 13 bases left in between. The CDR3 consists of 15 residues. CDR1 and CDR2 from the germline V gene are SNHLY and FYNNEI. CDR3 DNA sequence: TGTGCCAGCAATATGGACAGAAACTCTGGAAACACCATATATTTT. This translates into CASNMDRNSGNTIYF.

This clonotype was found many times. This sequence joins TRBV6-6 and TRBJ1-3; tentative D call: TRBD1 (6 bases). V was shortened by 0 bases and J by 1 base, with 13 bases between the two germline ends. The CDR3 is made up of 17 amino acids. Germline V gene data show CDR1 as MNHNY and CDR2 as SVGAGI (reference sequence). The CDR3 DNA is TGTGCCAGCAGTTACTCAGGGCAGGGGCGGTCTGGAAACACCATATATTTT. It specifies CASSYSGQGRSGNTIYF.

The chain joins TRBV11-2 to TRBJ1-1, with no clear D. V lost 3 bases and J 6 bases, leaving 8 bases between the germline ends. The CDR3 contains 12 residues. Germline values: CDR1 SGHAT, CDR2 FQNNGV. The CDR3 loop reads CASSLTYAEAFF. The CDR3 DNA is TGTGCCAGCAGCTTGACATACGCTGAAGCTTTCTTT.